The present entry profiles one T cell receptor beta chain with its context. The antigen remains unidentified. The data belong to a study of vaccination effects on CD4 cells after COVID-19. General observations from the study: Cross-reactivity toward common cold coronaviruses was confined to only 1 of 255 vaccine-induced clones in healthy vaccinees.

This table comes from immunoSEQ multiplex PCR, and its TCRdb copy is limited to in-frame clones, with some not included. Of about 28,000 clones in the sample, 50% to 70% are singletons; the top ten hold approximately 10%. Trimming stripped 7 bases from V and 1 base from J, with 7 bases between. The CDR3 is made up of 13 amino acids. Germline loops: CDR1 SNHLY, CDR2 FYNNEI. Culture lasted 10 days before CD4+ T cell isolation. Days 3 and 7 were when half the medium was replaced with IL-2 medium. Sequenced material: CD4+ T cells from PBMCs cultured without peptide, taken before COVID-19 vaccination. The sequence came from a human donor who received a COVID-19 vaccine. This chain connects TRBV2 to TRBJ2-2, with a possible D match to TRBD1 (5 bases). The chain's CDR3 is CASKGENTGELFF. The CDR3 nucleotides are TGTGCCAGCAAAGGGGAGAACACCGGGGAGCTGTTTTTT.